This T cell receptor (beta chain) is from a study of cytomegalovirus exposure and HLA in healthy donors. Study-level information: Prior work identified around 110 million unique TCR beta sequences in some 180 million T cells.

Trimming took 7 bases from V and 0 from J, leaving 6 bases between them. The CDR3 spans 13 residues. The V gene's germline CDR1 is LNHDA and CDR2 SQIVND (reference sequence). Regarding the study as a whole: A missense DCLRE1C variant was associated with V- and J-gene trimming of TCR beta chains in a later analysis, and an independent cohort replicated the association. Earlier findings revealed that most TCR beta V segments proved productive either about 87% or about 30% of the time.

Comments on this clone: The antigen is unknown.

60 Vbeta and 13 Jbeta primers were used in PCR. Sequencing used immunoSEQ multiplex PCR; TCRdb keeps in-frame clones, though not all of them. Found here are 40,000 to 45,000 clones; the top ten clones hold under 2%. The TCR was taken from a woman aged 25 to 39 in good health and CMV-seronegative. Sequenced sample: PBMCs. This chain joins TRBV19 and TRBJ2-2; TRBD1 might be the D (5 bases). This CDR3 reads CASTGSNTGELFF. The CDR3 bases are TGTGCCAGTACAGGGTCGAACACCGGGGAGCTGTTTTTT.